This T cell receptor beta chain was identified in a study of CD8+ T cells in alopecia areata. Treatment denoted: oral pan-JAK inhibitor, 5-10 mg twice daily. As part of sample collection, lesional scalp punch biopsies and peripheral blood were taken from alopecia areata patients. This clone has more than one count but fewer than ten. Investigators isolated RNA and reverse transcribed it into cDNA to act as the sequencing template. Assay used: immunoSEQ multiplex PCR; TCRdb lists only in-frame clones, some missing. The sample holds 120,000 or so clones, 61% seen once. The V gene's germline CDR1 is MGHRA and CDR2 YSYEKL. This CDR3 comprises 15 residues. Unmatched junction bases numbered 4, after V lost 2 bases and J lost 8 bases.

This TCR was sampled from a human donor with alopecia areata. The J gene is TRBJ1-6, the V gene TRBV4-1; 9 nucleotides align to TRBD1. Source: CD4+ T cells sorted from blood, taken at week 4, from a patient treated with tofacitinib. CDR3 DNA: TGCGCCAGCAGCCAAAGCAGGACAGGGGATTCACCCCTCCACTTT. Translated, it gives CASSQSRTGDSPLHF.